The 9 T cell receptor beta chains below come from one sample, sequenced in a study of tumor and adjacent non-tumor tissue in lung cancer (dated by TCRdb to the late 2010s). Bulk unsorted tissue served as the source for RNA extraction, and RNA quality was assessed using a NanoDrop ND-1000 and an Agilent 2100. Normal lung samples were distant non-tumor tissue taken more than 3 cm from the tumor edge. The library was obtained by multiplex PCR. Reads for this sample came from an Illumina HiSeq 2500. TCRbeta libraries were constructed through three rounds of nested PCR with primers (Table S4) according to protocols modified from ARM-PCR. TCRdb applied fastp at Q25 and MiXCR to the public reads, then kept only in-frame beta chains. Records with the same CDR3 protein are collapsed into one entry carrying the most frequent genes and DNA. The sample profile shows 80,000 or so distinct CDR3 sequences; about 82% of them were found once. The top ten hold approximately 51% of the sample.

The sample consisted of distant non-tumor lung tissue. The source of these receptors is a man aged 55 to 69 with non-small cell lung cancer.

About this clonotype itself: One end of the junction is discordant with germline, which a read error may explain. This chain uses TRBV6-1 with TRBJ2-3, with 11 positions matching TRBD2. The CDR3 sequence is 16 residues long. Germline lookup yields CDR1 MNHNS and CDR2 SASEGT. The CDR3 protein is CTSSDISGGAADTHYF. Written as DNA, the CDR3 is TGTACCAGCAGTGACATTAGCGGGGGGGCGGCAGATACGCACTATTTC.

Details on this clonotype: The conserved phenylalanine or tryptophan normally closing the CDR3 is absent here, so this likely arose from a read error. The rearrangement uses TRBV12-3 or TRBV12-4 and TRBJ2-7; D possibly matches TRBD1 or TRBD2 (5 bases each). The CDR3 contains 13 residues. The CDR3 DNA reads TGTGACAGCAGTTTCGGGACCAACTACGGGCAGTACCTC. Encoded protein: CDSSFGTNYGQYL.

Turning to this clonotype: An end of the junction differs from the germline gene, which may be a read error. The chain uses TRBV24-1 and TRBJ2-2; D gene unclear. Germline CDR1 and CDR2: KGHDR and SFDVKD. The CDR3 has 16 residues. The CDR3 protein is CPTSPATTQRTRELFF. The CDR3 DNA reads TGTCCCACCAGTCCCGCAACCACACAGAGGACCAGGGAGCTGTTTTTT.

A remark on this clonotype: In this CDR3 the conserved last residue, phenylalanine or tryptophan, is missing, so a read error is likely. The limits of the CDR3 on the DNA are not certain, so only TCRdb's listed CDR3 is given. The rearrangement uses TRBV11-3 and TRBJ2-3; TRBD1, as called in the table, went unchecked against the DNA. The CDR3 adds up to 13 amino acids, both ends counted. In germline, CDR1 is SGHNT, CDR2 YENEEA. The CDR3 spells CASSLQGADTKYS.

In the case of this clonotype: Compared with germline, one end of the junction differs, possibly owing to a read error. The chain recombines TRBV20-1 with TRBJ1-2, with a possible D match to TRBD1 (5 bases). The CDR3 covers 14 residues. Germline CDR1 is DFQATT and CDR2 is SNEGSKA (reference sequence). In DNA form, the CDR3 reads TGCAGTGCTAGAGGCGGGACTTCTAACAATGGCTACACTTTC. This encodes CSARGGTSNNGYTF.

Of note for this clonotype: A single base separates this from a much larger clone, so it may be a read error. This rearrangement joins TRBV1 to TRBJ2-7. TRBV1 is a pseudogene. This CDR3 has 8 amino acids. CDR3 residues: CTRSLRYF. The CDR3 bases are TGCACCAGGAGCCTGCGATACTTC.

As for this clonotype: Compared with germline, one end of the junction differs, possibly owing to a read error. The J gene is TRBJ2-5, the V gene TRBV20-1; 11 nucleotides line up with TRBD1. The CDR3 is 15 amino acids. Germline lookup yields CDR1 DFQATT and CDR2 SNEGSKA (reference sequence). The CDR3 sequence: CSARGTGGSLESQYF. CDR3 DNA sequence: TGCAGTGCTAGAGGGACAGGGGGCTCGCTAGAGTCCCAGTATTTC.

Details on this clonotype: Given the absence of the conserved phenylalanine or tryptophan at the CDR3 end, a read error is likely. V gene TRBV6-1 combines with J gene TRBJ1-5, with a tentative D call TRBD1 (5 bases). This CDR3 is 15 amino acids long. The germline V and J ends were trimmed by 2 bases and 3 bases, with 11 bases remaining between them. The V gene's germline CDR1 is MNHNS and CDR2 SASEGT. CDR3 DNA sequence: TGTGCCAGCAGTGAAATGCAGGGAAACAATCAGCCCCAGCATTAT. Its protein product is CASSEMQGNNQPQHY.

This clonotype showed up just once. This may be a read error, as it is one base from a much larger clone. The rearrangement joins TRBV28 to TRBJ1-1; 10 bases align to TRBD1. The CDR3 covers 17 residues. CDR1 MDHEN and CDR2 SYDVKM come from the germline V gene. CDR3 region: CASSLLGQGRGNTEAVF. The CDR3 nucleotides are TGTGCCAGCAGTTTATTGGGACAGGGGCGAGGGAACACTGAAGCTGTCTTT.